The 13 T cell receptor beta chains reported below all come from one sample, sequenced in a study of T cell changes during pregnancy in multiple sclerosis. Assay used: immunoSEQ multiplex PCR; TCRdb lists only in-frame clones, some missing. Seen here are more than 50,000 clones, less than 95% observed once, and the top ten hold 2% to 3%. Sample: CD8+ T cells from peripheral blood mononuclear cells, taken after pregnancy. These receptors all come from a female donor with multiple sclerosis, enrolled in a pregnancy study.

CDR3 sequence reads: CASSFPGGKTVSLYEQYF. The CDR3 coding sequence is TGTGCCAGCAGTTTCCCAGGAGGAAAAACCGTATCCCTTTACGAGCAGTACTTC. The V gene is TRBV28, the J gene TRBJ2-7; maybe TRBD2 (5 bases). Germline-derived CDR1 and CDR2 are MDHEN and SYDVKM. V lost 3 bases to trimming and J lost 4 bases, with 25 bases between them. This CDR3 spans 18 amino acids.

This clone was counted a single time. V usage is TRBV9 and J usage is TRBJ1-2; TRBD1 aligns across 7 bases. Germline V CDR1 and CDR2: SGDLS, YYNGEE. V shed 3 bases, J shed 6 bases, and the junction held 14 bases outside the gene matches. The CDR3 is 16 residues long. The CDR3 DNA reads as TGTGCCAGCAGCGCGGGATCGGAGACAGGGCCAGATGGCTACACCTTC. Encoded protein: CASSAGSETGPDGYTF.

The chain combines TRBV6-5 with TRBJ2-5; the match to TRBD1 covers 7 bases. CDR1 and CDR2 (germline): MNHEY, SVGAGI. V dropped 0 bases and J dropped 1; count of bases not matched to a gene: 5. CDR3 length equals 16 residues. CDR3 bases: TGTGCCAGCAGTTACTCGGAGACAGGGCCCCAAGAGACCCAGTACTTC. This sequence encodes CASSYSETGPQETQYF.

The CDR3 protein is CASSYRNIVAGGENEQFF. The CDR3 nucleotides read TGTGCCAGCAGTTACCGTAATATAGTGGCGGGAGGGGAGAATGAGCAGTTCTTC. The rearrangement joins TRBV27 to TRBJ2-1; TRBD2 aligns across 9 bases. With 4 bases clipped from V and 7 bases from J, the junction kept 17 bases outside the gene matches. The germline CDR1 and CDR2 sequences are MNHEY and SMNVEV (reference sequence). This CDR3 has 18 amino acids.

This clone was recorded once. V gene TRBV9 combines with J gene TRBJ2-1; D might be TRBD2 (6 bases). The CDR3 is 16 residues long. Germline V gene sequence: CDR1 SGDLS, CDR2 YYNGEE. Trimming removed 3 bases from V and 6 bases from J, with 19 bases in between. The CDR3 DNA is TGTGCCAGCAGCGATGATCTGACGGGAGTTCGCAATGAGCAGTTCTTC. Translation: CASSDDLTGVRNEQFF.

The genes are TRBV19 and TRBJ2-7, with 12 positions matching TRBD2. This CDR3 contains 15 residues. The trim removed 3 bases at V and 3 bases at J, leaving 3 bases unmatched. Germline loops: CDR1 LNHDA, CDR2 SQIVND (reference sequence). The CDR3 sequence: CASSMALAGGYEQYF. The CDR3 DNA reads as TGTGCCAGTAGTATGGCACTAGCGGGAGGCTACGAGCAGTACTTC. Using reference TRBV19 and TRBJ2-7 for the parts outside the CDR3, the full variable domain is DGGITQSPKYLFRKEGQNVTLSCEQNLNHDAMYWYRQDPGQGLRLIYYSQIVNDFQKGDIAEGYSVSREKKESFPLTVTSAQKNPTAFYLCASSMALAGGYEQYFGPGTRLTVT.

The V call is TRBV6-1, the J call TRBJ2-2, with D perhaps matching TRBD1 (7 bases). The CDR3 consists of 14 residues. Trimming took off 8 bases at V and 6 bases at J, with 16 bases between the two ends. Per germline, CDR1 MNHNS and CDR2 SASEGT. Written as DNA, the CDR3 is TGTGCCAGCGGGGGGCCTACAGGGGCCGGGGAGCTGTTTTTT. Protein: CASGGPTGAGELFF.

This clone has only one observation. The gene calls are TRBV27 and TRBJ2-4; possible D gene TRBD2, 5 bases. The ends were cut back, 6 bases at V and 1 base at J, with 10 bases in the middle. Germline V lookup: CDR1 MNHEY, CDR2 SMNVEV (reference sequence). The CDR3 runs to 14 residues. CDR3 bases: TGTGCCAGCAGCCTAAGAGGGGCCAAAAACATTCAGTACTTC. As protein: CASSLRGAKNIQYF.

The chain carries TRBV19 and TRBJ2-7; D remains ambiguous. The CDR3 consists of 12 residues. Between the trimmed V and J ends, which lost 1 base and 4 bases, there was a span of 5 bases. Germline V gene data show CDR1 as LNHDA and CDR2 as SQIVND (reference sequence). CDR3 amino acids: CASSIGGYEQYF. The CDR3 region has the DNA TGTGCCAGTAGTATAGGCGGTTACGAGCAGTACTTC.

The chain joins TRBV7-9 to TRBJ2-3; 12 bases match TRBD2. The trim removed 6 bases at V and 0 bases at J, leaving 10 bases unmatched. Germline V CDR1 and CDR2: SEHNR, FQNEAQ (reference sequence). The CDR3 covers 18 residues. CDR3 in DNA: TGTGCCAGCAGTCGACTAGCGGGAGACCGAGCTAGCACAGATACGCAGTATTTT. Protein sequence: CASSRLAGDRASTDTQYF.

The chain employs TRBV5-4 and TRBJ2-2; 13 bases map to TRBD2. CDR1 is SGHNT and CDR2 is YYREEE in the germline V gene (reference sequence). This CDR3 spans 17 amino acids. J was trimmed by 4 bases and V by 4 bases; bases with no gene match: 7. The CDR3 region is CASSVGLAGVGTGELFF. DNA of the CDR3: TGTGCCAGCAGCGTAGGACTAGCGGGAGTAGGCACCGGGGAGCTGTTTTTT.

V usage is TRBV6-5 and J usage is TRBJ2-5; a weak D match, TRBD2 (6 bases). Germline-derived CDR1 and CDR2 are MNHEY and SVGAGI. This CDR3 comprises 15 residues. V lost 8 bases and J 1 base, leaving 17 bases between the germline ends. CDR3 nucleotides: TGTGCCAGCTCTTGGGGCGGGAATAGCCAAGAGACCCAGTACTTC. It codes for CASSWGGNSQETQYF.

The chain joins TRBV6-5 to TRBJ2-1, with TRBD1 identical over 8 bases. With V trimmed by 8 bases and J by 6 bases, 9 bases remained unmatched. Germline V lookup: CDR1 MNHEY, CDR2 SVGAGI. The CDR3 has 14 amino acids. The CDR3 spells CASWHTGGINEQFF. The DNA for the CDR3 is TGTGCCAGCTGGCACACAGGGGGGATCAATGAGCAGTTCTTC.